This T cell receptor beta chain was captured in a study of cytomegalovirus exposure and HLA in healthy donors. The PCR contained 60 Vbeta and 13 Jbeta primers. TCRdb's copy holds only in-frame clones and misses some; the assay was immunoSEQ multiplex PCR. The table lists around 140,000 clones, approximately 77% of them singletons. Trimming took 5 bases from V and 5 from J, leaving 12 bases between them. This CDR3 has 13 residues. Germline V CDR1 and CDR2: MGHRA, YSYEKL. V gene TRBV4-1 combines with J gene TRBJ1-1, with D possibly matching TRBD1 (5 bases). The TCR originated in a woman between 40 and 50 years old in good health and CMV-seronegative. The sequenced sample was PBMCs. CDR3 bases: TGCGCCAGCAGCGAAAGGGGTCGGACTGAAGCTTTCTTT. This encodes CASSERGRTEAFF.